The 8 T cell receptor beta chains given below trace back to one sample, sequenced in a study of T cells after yellow fever vaccination. TCRdb re-derived calls from the 5' RACE reads in MiXCR, one entry per CDR3 protein. Of tens of thousands of distinct CDR3 sequences listed, about an eighth were seen once; the top ten hold around 23%. The sequencing used CD8+ T cells not binding an NS4B(214-222) dextramer, sorted from PBMCs, collected 21 days after the first yellow fever vaccination. The receptors here all came from a man in his late teens or twenties who received the YFV17D yellow fever vaccine.

This clonotype was counted between two and nine times. The chain uses TRBV2 and TRBJ2-1; 9 bases agree with TRBD1. CDR3 length: 15 amino acids. Unmatched junction bases numbered 5, after V lost 1 base and J lost 7 bases. Germline V gene sequence: CDR1 SNHLY, CDR2 FYNNEI. The CDR3 here is CASSEEPGQGNEQFF. As DNA, the CDR3 is TGTGCCAGCAGTGAAGAGCCGGGACAGGGTAATGAGCAGTTCTTC.

This chain uses TRBV27 with TRBJ1-2, with D possibly matching TRBD1 (5 bases). This CDR3 contains 13 residues. V lost 0 bases to trimming and J lost 6 bases, with 8 bases between them. Looked up from germline, CDR1 is MNHEY and CDR2 is SMNVEV (reference sequence). As DNA, the CDR3 is TGTGCCAGCAGTTTATCGGGGGTTAATGGCTACACCTTC. It yields the protein CASSLSGVNGYTF.

The rearrangement links TRBV11-2 to TRBJ2-3; D might be TRBD2 (5 bases). CDR3 size: 11 residues. V lost 8 bases to trimming and J lost 6 bases, with 9 bases between them. Germline CDR1 SGHAT, CDR2 FQNNGV. CDR3 nucleotide sequence: TGTGCCAGCTGGGAGAGCGATACGCAGTATTTT. This gives the protein CASWESDTQYF.

This clonotype was picked up many times. V gene TRBV4-1 combines with J gene TRBJ2-3; D gene unclear. The V and J ends lost 0 bases and 6 bases respectively, with 16 bases between them. Per germline, CDR1 MGHRA and CDR2 YSYEKL. The CDR3 sequence is 16 residues long. CDR3 DNA sequence: TGCGCCAGCAGCCAAGATCGGCCCACCCCGGAGGATACGCAGTATTTT. Its protein product is CASSQDRPTPEDTQYF.

The chain employs TRBV20-1 and TRBJ2-5; 9 nucleotides match TRBD1. J gave up 4 bases and V 6 bases, and 12 bases lay outside the gene matches. The CDR3 contains 15 residues. The V gene's germline CDR1 is DFQATT and CDR2 SNEGSKA (reference sequence). DNA of the CDR3: TGCAGTGCGGAGGCGAGGACAGGGGTTTTAGAGACCCAGTACTTC. This sequence encodes CSAEARTGVLETQYF.

This clonotype was seen only a few times. This chain connects TRBV7-9 to TRBJ1-2; 7 bases are a match to TRBD1. V was clipped by 5 bases and J by 3 bases; unmatched bases: 6. From germline, CDR1 is SEHNR and CDR2 FQNEAQ (reference sequence). The length of the CDR3 is 14 residues. The chain's CDR3 is CASSQTTGDYGYTF. The CDR3 bases are TGTGCCAGCAGCCAAACAACAGGGGACTATGGCTACACCTTC.

This chain connects TRBV19 to TRBJ1-2; D might be TRBD1 (6 bases). V was pared by 3 bases and J by 4 bases, with 18 bases between. The germline gives CDR1 LNHDA, CDR2 SQIVND (reference sequence). The CDR3 runs 16 residues. CDR3 coding DNA: TGTGCCAGTAGTATTACGGGGGGGCGAACCAGCTATGGCTACACCTTC. Protein: CASSITGGRTSYGYTF.

CDR3 sequence: CASSQGSIASTDTQYF. The CDR3 bases are TGCGCCAGCAGCCAGGGATCCATAGCTAGCACAGATACGCAGTATTTT. This chain connects TRBV4-3 to TRBJ2-3, with D unclear. Trimming stripped 3 bases from V and 0 bases from J, with 13 bases between. Germline V CDR1 and CDR2: LGHNA, YSLEER. The CDR3 contains 16 residues.